The clone carrying this TCR beta chain was recorded only once. The data stem from a study of blood T cell repertoires in COVID-19. Study-wide context: Both acute and convalescent COVID-19 samples were obtained from the United States, Italy and Spain.

Here immunoSEQ multiplex PCR was the method, and the copy in TCRdb shows in-frame clones only, minus some. The sample carries hundreds of thousands of clones, more than 70% recorded once. The CDR3 has 15 amino acids. Trimming removed 5 bases from V and 7 bases from J; junction bases left unmatched: 10. From germline, CDR1 is SEHNR and CDR2 FQNEAQ (reference sequence). The chain couples TRBV7-9 to TRBJ1-4; 7 bases are shared with TRBD1. The sequenced sample consisted of PBMCs or T cells enriched from blood (not recorded which). This TCR came from a woman aged 55 to 70 in a cohort exposed to, infected with or recovered from COVID-19 (not recorded which). For the CDR3, the DNA is TGTGCCAGCAGCGACGACAGGGCTCGGTCTGAAAAACTGTTTTTT. As protein: CASSDDRARSEKLFF.